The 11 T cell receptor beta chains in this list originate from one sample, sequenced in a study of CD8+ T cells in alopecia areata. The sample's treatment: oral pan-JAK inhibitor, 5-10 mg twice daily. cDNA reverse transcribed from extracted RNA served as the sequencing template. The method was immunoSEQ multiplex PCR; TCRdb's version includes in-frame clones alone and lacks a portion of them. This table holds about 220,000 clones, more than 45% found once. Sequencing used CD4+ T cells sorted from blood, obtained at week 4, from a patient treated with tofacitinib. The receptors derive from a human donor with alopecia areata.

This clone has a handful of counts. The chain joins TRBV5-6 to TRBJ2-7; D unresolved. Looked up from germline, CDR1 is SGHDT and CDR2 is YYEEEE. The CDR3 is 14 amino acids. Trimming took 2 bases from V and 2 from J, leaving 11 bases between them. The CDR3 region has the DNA TGTGCCAGCAGCTTCCCGCAGGTTCCCTACGAGCAGTACTTC. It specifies CASSFPQVPYEQYF.

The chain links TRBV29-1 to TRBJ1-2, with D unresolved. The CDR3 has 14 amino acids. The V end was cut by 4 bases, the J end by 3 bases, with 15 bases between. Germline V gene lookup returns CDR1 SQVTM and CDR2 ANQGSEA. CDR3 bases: TGCAGCGTTGGGTCCCGTGGAACGGACTATGGCTACACCTTC. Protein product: CSVGSRGTDYGYTF.

The CDR3 DNA is TGTGCCACCAGCAGACTACCGCGGCCATTCGGGACCGGGGAGCTGTTTTTT. As protein: CATSRLPRPFGTGELFF. The chain employs TRBV15 and TRBJ2-2; D unclear. Deletions cut 2 bases from V and 5 bases from J, with 18 bases between. CDR3 size: 17 residues. Germline V lookup: CDR1 LNHNV, CDR2 YYDKDF (reference sequence).

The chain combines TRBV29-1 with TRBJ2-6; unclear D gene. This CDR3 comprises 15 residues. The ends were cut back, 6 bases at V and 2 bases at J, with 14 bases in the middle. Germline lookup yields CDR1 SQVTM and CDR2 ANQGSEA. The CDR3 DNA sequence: TGCAGCGTCGCCGGGTCCGGCCCTGGGGCCAACGTCCTGACTTTC. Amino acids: CSVAGSGPGANVLTF.

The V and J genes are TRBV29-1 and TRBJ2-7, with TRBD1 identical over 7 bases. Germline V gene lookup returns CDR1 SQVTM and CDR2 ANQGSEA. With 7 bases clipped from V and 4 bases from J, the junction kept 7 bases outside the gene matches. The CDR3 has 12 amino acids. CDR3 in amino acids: CSAGTVGYEQYF. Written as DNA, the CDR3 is TGCAGCGCCGGGACAGTCGGTTACGAGCAGTACTTC.

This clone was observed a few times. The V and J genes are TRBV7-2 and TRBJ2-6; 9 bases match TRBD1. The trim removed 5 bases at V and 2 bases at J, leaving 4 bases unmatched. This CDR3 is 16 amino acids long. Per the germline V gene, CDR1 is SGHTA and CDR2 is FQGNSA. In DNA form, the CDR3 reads TGTGCCAGCAGCCCCCGGGACAGGGCTGGGGCCAACGTCCTGACTTTC. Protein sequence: CASSPRDRAGANVLTF.

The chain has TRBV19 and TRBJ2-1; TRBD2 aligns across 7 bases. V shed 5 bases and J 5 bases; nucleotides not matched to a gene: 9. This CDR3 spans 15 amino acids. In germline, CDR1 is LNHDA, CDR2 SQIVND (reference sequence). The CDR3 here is CASSVASGSHNEQFF. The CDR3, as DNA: TGTGCCAGTAGTGTTGCTAGCGGATCCCACAATGAGCAGTTCTTC. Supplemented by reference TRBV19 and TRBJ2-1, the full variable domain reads DGGITQSPKYLFRKEGQNVTLSCEQNLNHDAMYWYRQDPGQGLRLIYYSQIVNDFQKGDIAEGYSVSREKKESFPLTVTSAQKNPTAFYLCASSVASGSHNEQFFGPGTRLTVL.

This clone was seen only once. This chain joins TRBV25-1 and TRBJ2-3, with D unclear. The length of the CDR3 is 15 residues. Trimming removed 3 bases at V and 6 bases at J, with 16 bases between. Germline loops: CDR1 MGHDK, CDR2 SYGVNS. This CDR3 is CASSDLTPRQDTQYF. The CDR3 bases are TGTGCCAGCAGTGACTTAACCCCCCGTCAGGATACGCAGTATTTT.

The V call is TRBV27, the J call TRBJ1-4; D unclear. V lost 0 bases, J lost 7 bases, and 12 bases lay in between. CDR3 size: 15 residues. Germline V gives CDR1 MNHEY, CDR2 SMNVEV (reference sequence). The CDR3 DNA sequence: TGTGCCAGCAGTTTATCGGTGGCAGTAAGTGAAAAACTGTTTTTT. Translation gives CASSLSVAVSEKLFF.

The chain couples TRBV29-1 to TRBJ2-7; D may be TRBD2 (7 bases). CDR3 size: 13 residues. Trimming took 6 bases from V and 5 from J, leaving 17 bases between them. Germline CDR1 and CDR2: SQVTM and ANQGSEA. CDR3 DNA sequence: TGCAGCGTGCGCCGGGGGGCAAGGGACGAGCAGTACTTC. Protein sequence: CSVRRGARDEQYF.

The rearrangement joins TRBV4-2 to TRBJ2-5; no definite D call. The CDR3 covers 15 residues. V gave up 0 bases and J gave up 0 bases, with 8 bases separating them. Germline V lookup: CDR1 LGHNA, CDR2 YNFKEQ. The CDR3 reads CASSQDFGDQETQYF. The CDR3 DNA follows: TGTGCCAGCAGCCAAGATTTCGGAGACCAAGAGACCCAGTACTTC.